The 18 T cell receptor beta chains in this list originate from one sample, sequenced in a study of CD8+ T cells in alopecia areata. Reverse transcription of extracted RNA yielded cDNA, which provided the sequencing template. Profiled with immunoSEQ multiplex PCR; TCRdb holds only in-frame clones, not every one. The sample yields over 150,000 clones, around 63% seen once. The sample consisted of CD4+ T cells sorted from blood, taken at week 0. The receptors originated from a human donor with alopecia areata.

This clone was observed a single time. This sequence joins TRBV5-6 and TRBJ2-7, with D perhaps matching TRBD1 (8 bases). Germline V gene lookup returns CDR1 SGHDT and CDR2 YYEEEE. Trimming took 1 base from V and 10 from J, leaving 21 bases between them. The CDR3 extends over 15 amino acids. Here the CDR3 reads CASSLRAGQAPQQYF. The CDR3 DNA reads TGTGCCAGCAGCTTGAGAGCGGGACAGGCACCTCAACAGTACTTC.

The V call is TRBV30, the J call TRBJ1-5, with D perhaps TRBD1 (6 bases). Trimming shortened V by 1 base and J by 6 bases, and 10 bases separated the two germline ends. The CDR3 totals 13 residues. CDR1 GTSNPN and CDR2 SVGIG come from the germline V gene (reference sequence). The CDR3 protein is CAWSARGGQPQHF. The CDR3, as DNA: TGTGCCTGGAGTGCCAGGGGCGGTCAGCCCCAGCATTTT.

This chain connects TRBV6-1 to TRBJ1-1; D is undetermined. CDR1 MNHNS and CDR2 SASEGT come from the germline V gene. The CDR3 is made up of 14 amino acids. Deletions cut 2 bases from V and 2 bases from J, with 9 bases between. The CDR3 sequence: CASSEIWINTEAFF. The CDR3 DNA is TGTGCCAGCAGTGAAATTTGGATAAACACTGAAGCTTTCTTT.

This chain connects TRBV10-3 to TRBJ2-6; D may be TRBD2 (5 bases). Per the germline V gene, CDR1 is ENHRY and CDR2 is SYGVKD. The CDR3 extends over 14 amino acids. Trimming pared 2 bases from V and 7 bases from J, leaving 9 bases between. CDR3: CAISERERANVLTF. The CDR3 DNA reads TGTGCCATCAGTGAGAGGGAGCGAGCCAACGTCCTGACTTTC.

This chain uses TRBV29-1 with TRBJ2-7, with D possibly matching TRBD2 (6 bases). CDR3 length: 12 residues. The germline V gene encodes CDR1 SQVTM and CDR2 ANQGSEA. Trimming took 4 bases from V and 3 from J, leaving 10 bases between them. CDR3 in DNA: TGCAGCGTTGGACTAGGGAACTACGAGCAGTACTTC. This encodes CSVGLGNYEQYF.

This chain joins TRBV11-2 and TRBJ1-6, with a tentative D call TRBD1 (5 bases). There are 16 residues in the CDR3. Germline CDR1 SGHAT, CDR2 FQNNGV. V lost 1 base to trimming and J lost 7 bases, with 14 bases between them. In nucleotides, the CDR3 is TGTGCCAGCAGCTTAGGGACACCAAGAGGGAATTCACCCCTCCACTTT. As protein: CASSLGTPRGNSPLHF.

This clone appeared once. The chain combines TRBV5-4 with TRBJ2-7; 9 bases map to TRBD1. V was clipped by 4 bases and J by 3 bases; unmatched bases: 8. The CDR3 spans 15 residues. CDR1 is SGHNT, CDR2 YYREEE, per germline (reference sequence). The CDR3 sequence is CASSLEDRGGYEQYF. The CDR3 DNA reads TGTGCCAGCAGCCTAGAGGACAGGGGAGGCTACGAGCAGTACTTC.

CDR3 loop: CASSHGRGYEQFF. The DNA of the CDR3 is TGTGCCAGCAGCCACGGGAGGGGGTATGAGCAGTTCTTC. The V gene is TRBV6-5, the J gene TRBJ2-1; TRBD2 agrees at 8 bases. CDR1 and CDR2 (germline): MNHEY, SVGAGI. The CDR3 extends over 13 amino acids. V shed 6 bases and J 8 bases; nucleotides not matched to a gene: 6.

This clone was detected only once. This chain uses TRBV5-1 with TRBJ1-2; TRBD1 is a possible D gene (5 bases). Deletions cut 0 bases from V and 9 bases from J, with 15 bases between. The CDR3 totals 14 residues. Germline lookup yields CDR1 SGHRS and CDR2 YFSETQ. CDR3: CASSLEGIRESYTF. In DNA, the CDR3 is TGCGCCAGCAGCTTGGAGGGGATTCGAGAGAGCTACACCTTC.

The chain carries TRBV29-1 and TRBJ2-7; TRBD2 matches 7 bases. The germline V gene encodes CDR1 SQVTM and CDR2 ANQGSEA. The CDR3 totals 13 residues. Germline trimming cut 4 bases from V and 4 bases from J; bases unmatched to any gene: 7. The CDR3 region has the DNA TGCAGCGTTGCCACCCTAGCGGCTTACGAGCAGTACTTC. Translated, it gives CSVATLAAYEQYF.

As for this clone: Within the sample, other DNA sequences also encode this same CDR3. The chain is built from TRBV10-3 and TRBJ2-2, with D possibly being TRBD1 (5 bases). Germline V gives CDR1 ENHRY, CDR2 SYGVKD. CDR3 length: 14 residues. Trimming left V 6 bases short and J 1 base short, with 9 bases between. CDR3 bases: TGTGCCATCAGCAGGGCAGAGAACACCGGGGAGCTGTTTTTT. The encoded protein is CAISRAENTGELFF.

The chain combines TRBV28 with TRBJ1-5, with 7 bases aligning to TRBD1. Trimming at V came to 10 bases and at J to 9 bases, leaving 9 bases not matched to a gene. The CDR3 loop spans 12 amino acids. Germline V gives CDR1 MDHEN, CDR2 SYDVKM. This CDR3 is CAIRQGSSPQHF. The CDR3, as DNA: TGTGCCATACGACAGGGCTCTTCGCCCCAGCATTTT.

This clone was detected only a few times. This chain uses TRBV4-3 with TRBJ1-2, with 7 bases fitting TRBD1. This CDR3 region has 15 residues. V lost 1 base, J lost 1 base, and 3 bases stayed unmatched. Germline assignment: CDR1 LGHNA and CDR2 YSLEER. CDR3 in amino acids: CASSQGTGYNYGYTF. CDR3 nucleotides: TGCGCCAGCAGCCAAGGGACAGGTTATAACTATGGCTACACCTTC.

The rearrangement joins TRBV5-1 to TRBJ1-1, with D hard to call. The V gene's germline CDR1 is SGHRS and CDR2 YFSETQ. V lost 0 bases and J 4 bases, leaving 7 bases between the germline ends. The CDR3 runs 13 residues. The CDR3 nucleotides are TGCGCCAGCAGCTTGGGCGCTATCACTGAAGCTTTCTTT. Its protein is CASSLGAITEAFF. Using reference TRBV5-1 and TRBJ1-1 for the parts outside the CDR3, the full variable domain is KAGVTQTPRYLIKTRGQQVTLSCSPISGHRSVSWYQQTPGQGLQFLFEYFSETQRNKGNFPGRFSGRQFSNSRSEMNVSTLELGDSALYLCASSLGAITEAFFGQGTRLTVV.

This chain links TRBV2 with TRBJ2-2, with a possible D match to TRBD1 (5 bases). This CDR3 is 16 amino acids long. V lost 1 base and J 0 bases, leaving 9 bases between the germline ends. Germline V lookup: CDR1 SNHLY, CDR2 FYNNEI. The CDR3 DNA is TGTGCCAGCAGTGAAGGACAGTTCGCGAACACCGGGGAGCTGTTTTTT. This encodes CASSEGQFANTGELFF.

The rearrangement links TRBV6-6 to TRBJ1-5; D is undetermined. This CDR3 is 14 amino acids long. Trimming removed 8 bases at V and 4 bases at J, with 15 bases between. From germline, CDR1 is MNHNY and CDR2 SVGAGI (reference sequence). CDR3 region: CASQPTVTNQPQHF. DNA for the CDR3: TGTGCCAGCCAACCCACGGTTACTAATCAGCCCCAGCATTTT.

The chain joins TRBV30 to TRBJ1-2; D uncertain. Between the trimmed V and J ends, which lost 4 bases and 5 bases, there was a span of 14 bases. CDR3 length: 13 residues. The germline CDR1 and CDR2 sequences are GTSNPN and SVGIG (reference sequence). The DNA of the CDR3 is TGTGCCTGGACGGAGCTTTCTGGGTATGGCTACACCTTC. The encoded protein is CAWTELSGYGYTF.

V is TRBV4-2 and J is TRBJ2-1, with D possibly matching TRBD1 (5 bases). Germline CDR1 is LGHNA and CDR2 is YNFKEQ. Trimming took 5 bases from V and 5 from J, leaving 19 bases between them. This CDR3 is built from 16 residues. The CDR3 region is CASSWTPRIENNEQFF. For the CDR3, the DNA is TGTGCCAGCAGCTGGACACCCCGTATCGAAAACAATGAGCAGTTCTTC.